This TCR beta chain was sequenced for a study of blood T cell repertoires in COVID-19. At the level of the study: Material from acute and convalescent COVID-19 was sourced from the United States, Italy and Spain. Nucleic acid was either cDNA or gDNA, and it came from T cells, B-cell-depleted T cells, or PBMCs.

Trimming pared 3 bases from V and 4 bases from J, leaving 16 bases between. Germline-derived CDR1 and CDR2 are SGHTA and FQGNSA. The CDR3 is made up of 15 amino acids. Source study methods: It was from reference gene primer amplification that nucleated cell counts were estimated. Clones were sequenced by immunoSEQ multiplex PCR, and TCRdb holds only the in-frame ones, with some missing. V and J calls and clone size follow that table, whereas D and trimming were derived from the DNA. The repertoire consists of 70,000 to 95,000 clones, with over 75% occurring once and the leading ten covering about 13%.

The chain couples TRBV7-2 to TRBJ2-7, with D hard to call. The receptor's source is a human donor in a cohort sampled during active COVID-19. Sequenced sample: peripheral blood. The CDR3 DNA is TGTGCCAGCAGCTTTCAACAGATACAGTCTTACGAGCAGTACTTC. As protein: CASSFQQIQSYEQYF.